This T cell receptor beta chain stems from a study of cytomegalovirus exposure and HLA in healthy donors. The germline V and J ends were trimmed by 0 bases and 3 bases, with 14 bases remaining between them. From germline, CDR1 is SEHNR and CDR2 FQNEAQ (reference sequence). CDR3 length: 16 residues. The table came from immunoSEQ multiplex PCR; TCRdb's copy has only in-frame clones and leaves some out. The sample records hundreds of thousands of clones, 90% being singletons. This clonotype was obtained from a woman aged 30 to 39 in good health and CMV-seronegative. Input material: PBMCs. The chain employs TRBV7-9 and TRBJ2-5; the D is unclear. CDR3 amino acids: CASSLADTLREETQYF. The CDR3 DNA reads as TGTGCCAGCAGCTTAGCCGACACCCTAAGGGAAGAGACCCAGTACTTC.